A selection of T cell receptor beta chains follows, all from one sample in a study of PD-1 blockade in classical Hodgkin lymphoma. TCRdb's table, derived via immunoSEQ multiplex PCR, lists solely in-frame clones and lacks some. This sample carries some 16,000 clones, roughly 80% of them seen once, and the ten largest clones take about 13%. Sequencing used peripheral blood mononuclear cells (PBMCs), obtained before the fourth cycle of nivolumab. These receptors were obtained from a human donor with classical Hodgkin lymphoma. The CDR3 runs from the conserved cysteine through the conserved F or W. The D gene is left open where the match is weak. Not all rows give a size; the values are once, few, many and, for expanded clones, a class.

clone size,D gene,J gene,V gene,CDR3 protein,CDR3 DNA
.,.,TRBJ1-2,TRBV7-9,CASSGSGGGYTF,TGTGCCAGCAGCGGGTCGGGGGGCGGCTACACCTTC
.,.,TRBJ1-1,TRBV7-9,CASSSLGGTTEAFF,TGTGCCAGCAGCTCCCTGGGGGGCACCACTGAAGCTTTCTTT
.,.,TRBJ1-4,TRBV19,CASKPVGAANEKLFF,TGTGCCAGTAAACCAGTCGGTGCGGCTAATGAAAAACTGTTTTTT
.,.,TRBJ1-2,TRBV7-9,CASSTGSTNYGYTF,TGTGCCAGCAGCACCGGGTCGACTAACTATGGCTACACCTTC
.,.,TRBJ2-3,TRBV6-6,CASRLTTSTDTQYF,TGTGCCAGCAGACTAACAACTAGCACAGATACGCAGTATTTT
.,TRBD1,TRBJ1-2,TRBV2,CASSDQGQGAYGYTF,TGTGCCAGCAGTGACCAGGGACAGGGGGCGTATGGCTACACCTTC
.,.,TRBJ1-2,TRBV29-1,CSVERVFSYGYTF,TGCAGCGTTGAACGGGTATTCAGCTATGGCTACACCTTC
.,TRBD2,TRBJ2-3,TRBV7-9,CASTLGGGLGSTDTQYF,TGTGCCAGCACCCTCGGGGGAGGACTAGGGAGCACAGATACGCAGTATTTT
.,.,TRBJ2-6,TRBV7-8,CASSLTRAGANVLTF,TGTGCCAGCAGCTTAACGAGGGCTGGGGCCAACGTCCTGACTTTC
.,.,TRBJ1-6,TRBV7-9,CASTWGGGDNSPLHF,TGTGCCAGCACCTGGGGGGGAGGGGACAATTCACCCCTCCACTTT
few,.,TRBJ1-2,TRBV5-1,CASSLKEGVGYTF,TGCGCCAGCAGCTTGAAGGAAGGAGTTGGCTACACCTTC
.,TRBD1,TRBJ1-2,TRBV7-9,CASSSGTGGYGYTF,TGTGCCAGCAGCTCCGGGACAGGGGGCTATGGCTACACCTTC
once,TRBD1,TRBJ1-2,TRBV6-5,CASRAGQANYGYTF,TGTGCCAGCAGGGCGGGACAGGCAAACTATGGCTACACCTTC
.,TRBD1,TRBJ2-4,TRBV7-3,CASSLRQGSAKNIQYF,TGTGCCAGCAGCCTACGACAGGGCTCAGCCAAAAACATTCAGTACTTC
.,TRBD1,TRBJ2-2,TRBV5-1,CASSLGTGGTGELFF,TGCGCCAGCAGCTTGGGGACAGGGGGCACCGGGGAGCTGTTTTTT